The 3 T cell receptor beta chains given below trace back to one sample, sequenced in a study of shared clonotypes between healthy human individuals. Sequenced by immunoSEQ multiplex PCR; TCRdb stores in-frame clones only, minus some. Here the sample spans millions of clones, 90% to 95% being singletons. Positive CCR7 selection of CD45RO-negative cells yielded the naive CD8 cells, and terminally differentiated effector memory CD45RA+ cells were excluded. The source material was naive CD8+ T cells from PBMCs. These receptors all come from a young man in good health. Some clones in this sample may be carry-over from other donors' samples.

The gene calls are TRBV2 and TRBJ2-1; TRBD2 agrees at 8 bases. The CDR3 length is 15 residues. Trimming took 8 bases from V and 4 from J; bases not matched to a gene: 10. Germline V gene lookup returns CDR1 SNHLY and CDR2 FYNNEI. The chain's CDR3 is CASYISREAYNEQFF. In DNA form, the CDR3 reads TGTGCCAGCTATATATCGCGGGAGGCATACAATGAGCAGTTCTTC.

The CDR3 loop reads CASRHRTGVDQPQHF. CDR3 nucleotides: TGTGCCAGCCGCCATCGTACAGGGGTTGATCAGCCCCAGCATTTT. V usage is TRBV6-5 and J usage is TRBJ1-5, with 7 bases matching TRBD1. CDR3 length equals 15 residues. Trimming at V came to 8 bases and at J to 5 bases, leaving 12 bases not matched to a gene. The V gene's germline CDR1 is MNHEY and CDR2 SVGAGI.

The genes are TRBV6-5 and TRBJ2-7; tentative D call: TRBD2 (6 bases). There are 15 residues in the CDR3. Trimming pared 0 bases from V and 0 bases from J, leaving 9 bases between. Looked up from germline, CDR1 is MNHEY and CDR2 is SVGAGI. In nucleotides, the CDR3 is TGTGCCAGCAGTTACTCGGGACTTATCTCCTACGAGCAGTACTTC. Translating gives CASSYSGLISYEQYF.